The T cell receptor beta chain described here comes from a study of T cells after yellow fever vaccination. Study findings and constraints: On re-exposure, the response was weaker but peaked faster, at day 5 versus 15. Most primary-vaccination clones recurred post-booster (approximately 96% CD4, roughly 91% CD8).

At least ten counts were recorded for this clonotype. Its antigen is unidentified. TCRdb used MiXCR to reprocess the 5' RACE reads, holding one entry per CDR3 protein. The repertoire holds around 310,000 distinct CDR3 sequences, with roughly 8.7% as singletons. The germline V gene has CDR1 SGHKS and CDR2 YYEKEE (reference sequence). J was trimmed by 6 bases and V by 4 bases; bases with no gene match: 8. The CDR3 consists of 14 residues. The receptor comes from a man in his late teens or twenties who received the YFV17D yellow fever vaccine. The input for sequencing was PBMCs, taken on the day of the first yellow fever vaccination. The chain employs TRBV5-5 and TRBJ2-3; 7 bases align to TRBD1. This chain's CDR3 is CASSRQGPRDTQYF. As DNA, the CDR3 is TGTGCCAGCAGCCGACAGGGACCCAGGGATACGCAGTATTTT.